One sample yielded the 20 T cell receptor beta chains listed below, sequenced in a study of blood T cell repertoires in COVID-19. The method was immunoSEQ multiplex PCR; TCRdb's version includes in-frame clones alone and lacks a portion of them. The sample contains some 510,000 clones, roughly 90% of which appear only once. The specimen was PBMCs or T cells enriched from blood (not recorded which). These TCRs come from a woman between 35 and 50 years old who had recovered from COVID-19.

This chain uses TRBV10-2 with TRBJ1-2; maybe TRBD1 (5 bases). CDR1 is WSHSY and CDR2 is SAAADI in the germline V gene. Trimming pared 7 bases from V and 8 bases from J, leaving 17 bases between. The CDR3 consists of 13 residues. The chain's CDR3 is CASTHDRLGGYTF. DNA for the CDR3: TGCGCCAGCACTCACGACAGATTAGGGGGCTACACCTTC.

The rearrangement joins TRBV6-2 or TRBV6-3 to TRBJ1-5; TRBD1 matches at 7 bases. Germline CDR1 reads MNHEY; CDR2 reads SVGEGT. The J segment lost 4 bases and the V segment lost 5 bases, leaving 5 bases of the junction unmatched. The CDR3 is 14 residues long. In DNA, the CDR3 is TGTGCCAGCAGTACAGGGGCCTTTAATCAGCCCCAGCATTTT. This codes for CASSTGAFNQPQHF.

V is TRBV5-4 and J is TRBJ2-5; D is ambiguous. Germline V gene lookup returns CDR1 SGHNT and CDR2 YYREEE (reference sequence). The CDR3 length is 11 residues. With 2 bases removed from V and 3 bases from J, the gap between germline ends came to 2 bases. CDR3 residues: CASSFKETQYF. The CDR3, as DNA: TGTGCCAGCAGCTTTAAAGAGACCCAGTACTTC.

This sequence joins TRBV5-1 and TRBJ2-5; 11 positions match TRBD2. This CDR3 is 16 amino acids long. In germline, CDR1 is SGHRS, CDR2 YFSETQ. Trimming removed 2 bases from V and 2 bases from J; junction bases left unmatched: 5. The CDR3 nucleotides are TGCGCCAGCAGCTTTGGGACTAGCGGACAACAAGAGACCCAGTACTTC. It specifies CASSFGTSGQQETQYF.

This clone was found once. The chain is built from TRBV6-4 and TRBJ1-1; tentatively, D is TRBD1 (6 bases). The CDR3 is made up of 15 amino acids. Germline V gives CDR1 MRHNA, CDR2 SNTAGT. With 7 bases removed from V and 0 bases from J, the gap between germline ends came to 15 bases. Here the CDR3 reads CASKKEDSMNTEAFF. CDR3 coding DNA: TGTGCCAGCAAGAAAGAGGACAGCATGAACACTGAAGCTTTCTTT.

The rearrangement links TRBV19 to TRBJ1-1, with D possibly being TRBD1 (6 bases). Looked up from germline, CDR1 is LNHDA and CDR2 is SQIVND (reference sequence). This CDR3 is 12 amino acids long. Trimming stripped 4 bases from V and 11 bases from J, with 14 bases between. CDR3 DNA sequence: TGTGCCAGTAGTAGACAGGAAAGTTGGGCTTTCTTT. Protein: CASSRQESWAFF.

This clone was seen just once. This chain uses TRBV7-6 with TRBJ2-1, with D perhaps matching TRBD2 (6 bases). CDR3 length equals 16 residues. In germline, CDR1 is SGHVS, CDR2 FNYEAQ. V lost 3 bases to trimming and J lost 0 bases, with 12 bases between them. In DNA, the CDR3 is TGTGCCAGCAGCTTCCGGGGGTCTAGCTCCTACAATGAGCAGTTCTTC. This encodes CASSFRGSSSYNEQFF.

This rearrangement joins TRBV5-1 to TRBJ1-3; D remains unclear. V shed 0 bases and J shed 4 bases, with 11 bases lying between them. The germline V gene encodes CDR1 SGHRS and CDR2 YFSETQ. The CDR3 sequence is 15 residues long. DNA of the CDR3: TGCGCCAGCAGCTTGGAGTCCGGGGTCGGAAACACCATATATTTT. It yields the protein CASSLESGVGNTIYF.

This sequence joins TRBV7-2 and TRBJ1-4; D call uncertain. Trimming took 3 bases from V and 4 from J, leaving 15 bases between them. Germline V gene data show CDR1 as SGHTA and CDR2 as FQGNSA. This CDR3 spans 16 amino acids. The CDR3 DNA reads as TGTGCCAGCAGCTTTAGTTACCCATTATATAATGAAAAACTGTTTTTT. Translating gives CASSFSYPLYNEKLFF.

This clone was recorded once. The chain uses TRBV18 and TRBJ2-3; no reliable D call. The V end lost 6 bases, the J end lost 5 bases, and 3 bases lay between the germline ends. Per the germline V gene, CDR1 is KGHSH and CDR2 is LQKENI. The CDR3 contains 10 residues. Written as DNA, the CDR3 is TGTGCCAGCTCCCAAGATACGCAGTATTTT. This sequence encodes CASSQDTQYF.

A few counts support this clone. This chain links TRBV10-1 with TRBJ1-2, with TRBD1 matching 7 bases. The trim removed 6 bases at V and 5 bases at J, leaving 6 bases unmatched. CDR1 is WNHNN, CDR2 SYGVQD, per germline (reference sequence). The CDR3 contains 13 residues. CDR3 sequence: CASSEGTDYGYTF. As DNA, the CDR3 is TGCGCCAGCAGCGAGGGGACAGATTATGGCTACACCTTC.

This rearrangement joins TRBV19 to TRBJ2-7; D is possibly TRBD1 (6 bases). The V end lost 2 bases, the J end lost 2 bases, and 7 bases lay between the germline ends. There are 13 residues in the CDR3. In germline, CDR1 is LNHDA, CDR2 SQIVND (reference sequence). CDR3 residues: CASSIRQAYEQYF. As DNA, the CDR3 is TGTGCCAGTAGTATACGACAGGCCTACGAGCAGTACTTC.

The CDR3 bases are TGTGCCAGCTTACACGGGACAGCCTCCTACGAGCAGTACTTC. The encoded protein is CASLHGTASYEQYF. This chain uses TRBV2 with TRBJ2-7, with TRBD1 matching 7 bases. V trimming: 8 bases; J trimming: 0 bases; junction bases outside the gene matches: 7. The CDR3 contains 14 residues. The V gene's germline CDR1 is SNHLY and CDR2 FYNNEI.

The CDR3 coding sequence is TGTGCCAGCAGGCCGCTAGCGGGAGATACCGGGGAGCTGTTTTTT. This translates into CASRPLAGDTGELFF. The chain combines TRBV6-5 with TRBJ2-2, with 10 positions matching TRBD2. The J segment lost 5 bases and the V segment lost 6 bases, leaving 6 bases of the junction unmatched. In germline, CDR1 is MNHEY, CDR2 SVGAGI. CDR3 length: 15 amino acids.

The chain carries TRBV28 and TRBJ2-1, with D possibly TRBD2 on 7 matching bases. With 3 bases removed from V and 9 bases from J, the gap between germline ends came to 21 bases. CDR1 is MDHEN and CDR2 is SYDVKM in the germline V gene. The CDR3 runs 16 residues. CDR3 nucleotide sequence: TGTGCCAGCAGTTTCCTGGGGGCGGGAGTCCCGAGTGAGCAGTTCTTC. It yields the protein CASSFLGAGVPSEQFF.

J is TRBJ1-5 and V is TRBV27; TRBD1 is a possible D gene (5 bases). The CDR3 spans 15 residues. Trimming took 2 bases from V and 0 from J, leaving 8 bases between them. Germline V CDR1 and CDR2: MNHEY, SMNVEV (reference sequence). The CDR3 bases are TGTGCCAGCAGTTTAGCAGGGTTTAGCAATCAGCCCCAGCATTTT. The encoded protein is CASSLAGFSNQPQHF.

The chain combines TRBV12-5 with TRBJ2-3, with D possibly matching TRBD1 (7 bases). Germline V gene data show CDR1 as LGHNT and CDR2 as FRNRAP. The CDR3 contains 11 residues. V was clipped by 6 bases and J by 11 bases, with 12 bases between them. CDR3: CASGPQGGQYF. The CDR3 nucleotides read TGTGCTAGTGGCCCTCAGGGGGGGCAGTATTTT.

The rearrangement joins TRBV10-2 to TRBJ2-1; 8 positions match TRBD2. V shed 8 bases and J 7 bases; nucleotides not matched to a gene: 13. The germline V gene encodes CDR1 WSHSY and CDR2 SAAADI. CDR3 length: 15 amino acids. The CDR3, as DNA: TGCGCCAGCCAGGGTAAGGCGGGAGGTAGGAATGAGCAGTTCTTC. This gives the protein CASQGKAGGRNEQFF.

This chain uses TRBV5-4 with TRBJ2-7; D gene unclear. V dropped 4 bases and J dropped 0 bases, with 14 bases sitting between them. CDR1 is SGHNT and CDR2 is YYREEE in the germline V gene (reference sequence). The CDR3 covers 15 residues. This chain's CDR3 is CASSPLLADSYEQYF. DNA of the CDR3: TGTGCCAGCAGCCCCCTGCTGGCGGACTCCTACGAGCAGTACTTC.

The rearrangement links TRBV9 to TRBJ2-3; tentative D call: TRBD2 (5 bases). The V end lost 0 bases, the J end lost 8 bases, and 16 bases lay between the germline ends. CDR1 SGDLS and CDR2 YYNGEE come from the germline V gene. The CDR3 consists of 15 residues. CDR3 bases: TGTGCCAGCAGCGTAGGGAGGTGGGCCACGGGTACGCAGTATTTT. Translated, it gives CASSVGRWATGTQYF. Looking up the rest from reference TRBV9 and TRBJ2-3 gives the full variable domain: DSGVTQTPKHLITATGQRVTLRCSPRSGDLSVYWYQQSLDQGLQFLIQYYNGEERAKGNILERFSAQQFPDLHSELNLSSLELGDSALYFCASSVGRWATGTQYFGPGTRLTVL.